This T cell receptor (beta chain) was retrieved from a study of blood T cell repertoires in COVID-19. Across the study: Acute and convalescent COVID-19 samples came from the United States, Italy and Spain. Nucleic acid was either cDNA or gDNA, and it came from T cells, B-cell-depleted T cells, or PBMCs.

The data were produced by immunoSEQ multiplex PCR, yet TCRdb's version contains in-frame clones alone and is incomplete. The sample holds fewer than 250,000 clones; approximately 84% are singletons and the top ten take more than 4.5%. Deletions cut 1 base from V and 2 bases from J, with 14 bases between. Germline V lookup: CDR1 MGHRA, CDR2 YSYEKL. The CDR3 sequence is 17 residues long. The origin of this receptor is a woman aged 70-85 years with active or convalescent COVID-19. Sequencing was carried out using peripheral blood. V is TRBV4-1 and J is TRBJ1-4; possible D gene TRBD1, 6 bases. The CDR3 bases are TGCGCCAGCAGCCAAGGCAACAGGGTGCTTACTAATGAAAAACTGTTTTTT. Its translation: CASSQGNRVLTNEKLFF.